This T cell receptor beta chain was recovered during a study of shared clonotypes between healthy human individuals. Profiling relied on immunoSEQ multiplex PCR, and the TCRdb table lists in-frame clones only, not all of them. The sample lists 2,500,000 or so clones, around 93% occurring once. V dropped 4 bases and J dropped 0 bases, with 13 bases sitting between them. Per germline, CDR1 KGHSY and CDR2 FQNENV. This CDR3 contains 16 residues. The clonotype originates from a man aged 18 to 30 in good health. Some clones in this sample may be carry-over from other donors' samples. The genes are TRBV16 and TRBJ1-3; the D gene is possibly TRBD1 (5 bases). Specimen: naive CD4+ T cells from PBMCs. Subset defined: CD45RA+ positively selected. CDR3 sequence reads: CASSRSTVSSGNTIYF. The CDR3, as DNA: TGTGCCAGCAGCCGCTCGACAGTCAGCTCTGGAAACACCATATATTTT.